The 13 T cell receptor beta chains in this list originate from one sample, sequenced in a study of patients and donors after allogeneic stem cell transplantation. Each CDR3 protein gets one entry after TCRdb re-called the RT-PCR reads with MiXCR. Found here are about a million distinct CDR3 sequences, more than 15% of them singletons; the top ten hold around 6%. Material for sequencing was blood, either unsorted or a sorted T cell fraction (not recorded which). The receptors were sampled from a human donor who was either an allogeneic HSCT recipient or a stem cell or donor lymphocyte infusion donor (not recorded which). It is not recorded whose cells these are; they may come from a transplant donor.

This clonotype was observed a single time. The V gene is TRBV27, the J gene TRBJ1-2; 9 bases are a match to TRBD1. The germline V gene encodes CDR1 MNHEY and CDR2 SMNVEV (reference sequence). The CDR3 contains 16 residues. Germline trimming cut 3 bases from V and 0 bases from J; bases unmatched to any gene: 5. In nucleotides, the CDR3 is TGTGCCAGCAGTTTGGTCCGGACAGGGGCTAACTATGGCTACACCTTC. It translates to CASSLVRTGANYGYTF.

The gene calls are TRBV3-1 and TRBJ2-3, with D possibly matching TRBD1 (5 bases). Deletions cut 0 bases from V and 0 bases from J, with 16 bases between. The CDR3 totals 18 residues. Germline-derived CDR1 and CDR2 are LGHDT and YNNKEL (reference sequence). The CDR3, as DNA: TGTGCCAGCAGCCAAGATTCATCAGGGTGGGGTAGCACAGATACGCAGTATTTT. Translation: CASSQDSSGWGSTDTQYF.

This clonotype was seen a few times. The chain recombines TRBV10-3 with TRBJ2-7; tentatively, D is TRBD1 (6 bases). CDR3 size: 13 residues. Per the germline V gene, CDR1 is ENHRY and CDR2 is SYGVKD. V was pared by 2 bases and J by 5 bases, with 10 bases between. This CDR3 reads CAISEVRGHEQYF. The CDR3 DNA sequence: TGTGCCATCAGTGAGGTCAGGGGCCACGAGCAGTACTTC.

This clonotype came up a few times. V is TRBV19 and J is TRBJ1-4, with D hard to call. The V end lost 1 base, the J end lost 0 bases, and 9 bases lay between the germline ends. The CDR3 sequence is 16 residues long. CDR1 LNHDA and CDR2 SQIVND come from the germline V gene (reference sequence). CDR3 in amino acids: CASSIAEFATNEKLFF. CDR3 DNA sequence: TGTGCCAGTAGTATAGCTGAATTTGCAACTAATGAAAAACTGTTTTTT.

This clonotype was counted a few times. The V and J genes are TRBV20-1 and TRBJ1-3; D may be TRBD1 (6 bases). Germline V CDR1 and CDR2: DFQATT, SNEGSKA (reference sequence). The CDR3 is made up of 19 amino acids. V was trimmed by 2 bases and J by 0 bases, leaving 23 bases between them. CDR3 bases: TGCAGTGCTAGACGGTTGGTAGGGACGGGGGCCAACTCTGGAAACACCATATATTTT. It yields the protein CSARRLVGTGANSGNTIYF.

This chain joins TRBV5-1 and TRBJ2-1; no reliable D call. Trimming stripped 4 bases from V and 8 bases from J, with 22 bases between. The CDR3 has 16 residues. Germline values: CDR1 SGHRS, CDR2 YFSETQ. In DNA form, the CDR3 reads TGCGCCAGCAGCCTACCCGCGGAGCCACTTAACTATGAGCAGTTCTTC. This gives the protein CASSLPAEPLNYEQFF.

The chain links TRBV10-3 to TRBJ2-1; D remains unclear. Germline CDR1 is ENHRY and CDR2 is SYGVKD. Trimming stripped 1 base from V and 9 bases from J, with 7 bases between. The CDR3 extends over 12 amino acids. The CDR3 protein is CAISEFRGEQFF. CDR3 coding DNA: TGTGCCATCAGTGAGTTCCGAGGTGAGCAGTTCTTC.

This chain links TRBV4-1 with TRBJ2-1, with 8 bases lining up with TRBD2. This CDR3 comprises 17 residues. V lost 1 base, J lost 4 bases, and 9 bases stayed unmatched. The germline CDR1 and CDR2 sequences are MGHRA and YSYEKL. This CDR3 reads CASSQGGGSGTYNEQFF. The CDR3 DNA reads TGCGCCAGCAGCCAAGGGGGGGGTAGCGGGACTTACAATGAGCAGTTCTTC.

This clonotype was observed a handful of times. The chain uses TRBV7-9 and TRBJ1-5, with D tentatively TRBD1 (6 bases). V was cut by 4 bases and J by 5 bases, with 12 bases left in between. The CDR3 is 14 amino acids. Germline V gene data show CDR1 as SEHNR and CDR2 as FQNEAQ (reference sequence). CDR3: CASSSDRRYQPQHF. In DNA, the CDR3 is TGTGCCAGCAGCTCTGACAGGAGATATCAGCCCCAGCATTTT.

V and J are TRBV5-6 and TRBJ1-2; the match to TRBD1 covers 7 bases. The CDR3 is 16 amino acids. Germline CDR1 SGHDT, CDR2 YYEEEE. After removal of 4 bases from V and 5 bases from J, the junction contained 14 bases not matched to a gene. DNA of the CDR3: TGTGCCAGCAGCCAGGGGGGTACGGCCCCCAGGTATGGCTACACCTTC. Amino acids: CASSQGGTAPRYGYTF.

This chain links TRBV12-3 or TRBV12-4 with TRBJ2-7; 8 bases match TRBD1. CDR3 length: 14 residues. V lost 8 bases, J lost 6 bases, and 12 bases stayed unmatched. CDR3 in DNA: TGTGCCAGCCTTTTAGGGACAGGAGTCACCGAGCAGTACTTC. Residues: CASLLGTGVTEQYF.

This clonotype was observed a handful of times. An end of the junction differs from the germline gene, which may be a read error. This rearrangement joins TRBV7-7 to TRBJ1-2; 11 bases map to TRBD1. Germline loops: CDR1 SSHAT, CDR2 FNYEAQ (reference sequence). The CDR3 has 15 amino acids. The CDR3 DNA follows: TGTGCTAGCAGCTTCCGGGACAGGGGGTCCTATGGCTACACCTTC. It encodes CASSFRDRGSYGYTF.

The gene calls are TRBV18 and TRBJ2-7; possible D gene TRBD1, 6 bases. This CDR3 contains 14 residues. With 0 bases removed from V and 7 bases from J, the gap between germline ends came to 13 bases. From germline, CDR1 is KGHSH and CDR2 LQKENI. The CDR3 here is CASSPPHRVGEQYF. The CDR3 coding sequence is TGTGCCAGCTCACCACCCCACAGGGTAGGTGAGCAGTACTTC. The full variable domain, rest sourced from reference TRBV18 and TRBJ2-7, is NAGVMQNPRHLVRRRGQEARLRCSPMKGHSHVYWYRQLPEEGLKFMVYLQKENIIDESGMPKERFSAEFPKEGPSILRIQQVVRGDSAAYFCASSPPHRVGEQYFGPGTRLTVT.